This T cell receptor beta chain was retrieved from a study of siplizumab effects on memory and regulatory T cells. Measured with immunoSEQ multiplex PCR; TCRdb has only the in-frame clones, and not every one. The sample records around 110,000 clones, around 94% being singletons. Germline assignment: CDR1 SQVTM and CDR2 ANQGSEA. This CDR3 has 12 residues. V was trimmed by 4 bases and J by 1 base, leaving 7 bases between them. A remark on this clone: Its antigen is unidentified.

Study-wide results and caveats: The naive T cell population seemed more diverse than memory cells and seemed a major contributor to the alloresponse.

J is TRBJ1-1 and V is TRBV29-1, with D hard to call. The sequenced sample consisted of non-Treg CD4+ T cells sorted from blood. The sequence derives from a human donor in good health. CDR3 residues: CSVATTNTEAFF. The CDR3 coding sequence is TGCAGCGTTGCGACAACGAACACTGAAGCTTTCTTT.